This TCR beta chain is from a study of T cells in narcolepsy. Overall study context: Healthy controls were enrolled alongside patients with narcolepsy type 1 or type 2.

CDR3 length: 13 amino acids. V was cut by 6 bases and J by 5 bases, with 12 bases left in between. Germline-derived CDR1 and CDR2 are MNHEY and SVGAGI. Sequencing was performed with immunoSEQ multiplex PCR; in TCRdb, only in-frame clones are kept and a portion is missing. Among 28,000 or so clones listed, 86% were seen once. This receptor was obtained from a human donor with narcolepsy. The V and J genes are TRBV6-5 and TRBJ2-3; possible D gene TRBD2, 5 bases. The sequenced sample consisted of CD45RA- memory CD4+ T cells from PBMCs. In DNA form, the CDR3 reads TGTGCCAGCAGACCTCCGGGGAGAGATACGCAGTATTTT. This translates into CASRPPGRDTQYF.